This record concerns one TCR beta chain sequence. This clone was seen only once. Which antigen it targets is not known. Per-base qualities were not stored, and no clone one base away is much larger. TCRbeta CDR3 regions were amplified from genomic DNA by means of the immunoSEQ Assay, a bias-controlled multiplex PCR. On the study's bioinformatics: Nucleated cell counts per sample were estimated from amplification of reference gene primers within the assay. To quantify the absolute abundance of each unique TCRbeta CDR3 rearrangement, sequence reads were collapsed and filtered. For each sample, productive Simpson clonality was calculated as the square root of Simpson's diversity index across productive rearrangements. As stored in TCRdb, this immuneACCESS dataset retains in-frame rearrangements with V and J assigned. A fraction of the clones does not appear; measured against another copy, unresolved V genes explain less than half of the discrepancy, and the remainder lacks a known reason. The V and J calls and the clone size are those of that table, but D and trimming were determined from the DNA. The sample includes roughly 250,000 clones, with 70% to 90% observed a single time. The top ten hold about 2.1% of the sample.

A second Seattle source provided samples from volunteer blood donors who had recovered from COVID-19. The collaborating institutions used their own protocols to collect whole blood in K2EDTA tubes. Collaborator samples were shipped for TCRbeta analysis as frozen whole blood, isolated PBMCs, or DNA extracted from either sample type. These data belong to a study of blood T cell repertoires in COVID-19 (dated by TCRdb to 2020 to 2021). Study-level background: Samples covering the acute and convalescent phases of COVID-19 were provided by collaborators in the United States, Italy and Spain. The material from the prospective study consisted of cDNA or gDNA derived from T cells, B-cell-depleted T cells, or PBMCs. Deeply sampled blood TCRbeta repertoires from subjects exposed to, actively infected with, or recovered from COVID-19 were included in the dataset. The repertoires were released in a freely available public database meant as a resource for research on the immune response to SARS-CoV-2. The samples were drawn from the first 160 participants of the ongoing ImmuneRACE study and from roughly 1,300 subjects provided by 6 global collaborators. A de-identified subject ID, COVID-19 status, age in years and sex were almost always included in the sample metadata. Where available, HLA class I and class II types were taken from metadata supplied by the sample provider and were not determined by assay-based typing. On the study overall, not on this receptor specifically: How much clinical and demographic metadata was included differed by source and by participant, and the metadata was provided uncurated.

The germline V gene encodes CDR1 MNHEY and CDR2 SVGAGI. The CDR3, from cysteine to phenylalanine, totals 14 residues. Of all the DNA, just the CDR3 is kept, 42 bases in frame from base 1. The V and J ends are trimmed by 0 bases and 4 bases, leaving 9 bases between them. This receptor chain uses TRBV6-5 and TRBJ1-2, and possibly TRBD1, on 5 matching bases. Sequenced input: peripheral blood. The clonotype comes from a woman aged 40 to 50 who had recovered from COVID-19. The DNA sequence reads TGTGCCAGCAGTTACTCAGGGGATCTCTATGGCTACACCTTC. Translated, it gives CASSYSGDLYGYTF.